These T cell receptor beta chains were read from a single sample in a study of blood T cell repertoires in COVID-19. Profiling relied on immunoSEQ multiplex PCR, and the TCRdb table lists in-frame clones only, not all of them. The sample holds about 220,000 clones, 75% to 90% seen once. The sequenced sample consisted of peripheral blood. Every receptor here comes from a human donor in a cohort sampled during active COVID-19. The CDR3 runs from the conserved cysteine through the conserved F or W. Fields, in order: clone size, J gene, V gene, D gene, CDR3 DNA, CDR3 protein. A D gene is named only where the DNA matches it firmly. The size entry is marked missing in some rows and otherwise reads once, few, many or a size class.

size: NA; J: TRBJ1-1; V: TRBV19; D: TRBD1; DNA: TGTGCCAGTAGTATATGGCCAGGGGGCACTGAAGCTTTCTTT; CDR3: CASSIWPGGTEAFF
size: few; J: TRBJ1-1; V: TRBV7-2; D: TRBD1; DNA: TGTGCCAGCAGCCTTCGAATCAACAGGGGAATGGGTGAAGCTTTCTTT; CDR3: CASSLRINRGMGEAFF
size: NA; J: TRBJ1-3; V: TRBV5-1; D: TRBD1; DNA: TGCGCCAGCAGCACGGGACAGAGCGGGAGTACCATATATTTT; CDR3: CASSTGQSGSTIYF
size: NA; J: TRBJ2-7; V: TRBV19; D: TRBD1; DNA: TGTGCCAGTAGGCAGCGGACAGGGGGCTCCTACGAGCAGTACTTC; CDR3: CASRQRTGGSYEQYF
size: NA; J: TRBJ2-2; V: TRBV28; D: NA; DNA: TGTGCCAGCAGTTTCGGCGGGAAGAACACCGGGGAGCTGTTTTTT; CDR3: CASSFGGKNTGELFF
size: few; J: TRBJ2-7; V: TRBV5-5; D: NA; DNA: TGTGCCAGCAGCTTGTACAGGGCGACCTACGAGCAGTACTTC; CDR3: CASSLYRATYEQYF
size: NA; J: TRBJ1-1; V: TRBV28; D: NA; DNA: TGTGCCAGCAGGTCCGGGAAAAAAGGTGAAGCTTTCTTT; CDR3: CASRSGKKGEAFF
size: NA; J: TRBJ2-1; V: TRBV11-1; D: TRBD2; DNA: TGTGCCAGCAGGCAGACTAGCGCAGCTGAGCAGTTCTTC; CDR3: CASRQTSAAEQFF
size: NA; J: TRBJ1-1; V: TRBV4-2; D: TRBD1; DNA: TGTGCCAGCAGCCAAGGTTTACAGGGGACGGGGAACACTGAAGCTTTCTTT; CDR3: CASSQGLQGTGNTEAFF
size: NA; J: TRBJ1-5; V: TRBV28; D: TRBD1; DNA: TGTGCCAGCAGGCTGGACAGGGGGCGCAATCAGCCCCAGCATTTT; CDR3: CASRLDRGRNQPQHF
size: once; J: TRBJ2-7; V: TRBV14; D: NA; DNA: TGTGCCAGCAGCCAAGATAGGACAGCAACCTACGAGCAGTACTTC; CDR3: CASSQDRTATYEQYF
size: NA; J: TRBJ1-1; V: TRBV19; D: NA; DNA: TGTGCCAGTAGTATGGAGGTTCTGAACACTGAAGCTTTCTTT; CDR3: CASSMEVLNTEAFF
size: NA; J: TRBJ2-3; V: TRBV5-1; D: NA; DNA: TGCGCCAGCAGCCAGTTCACAGGACGTGCAGATACGCAGTATTTT; CDR3: CASSQFTGRADTQYF
size: NA; J: TRBJ2-1; V: TRBV29-1; D: TRBD2; DNA: TGCAGCGTTTTGGCTAGCGGGCACTACAATGAGCAGTTCTTC; CDR3: CSVLASGHYNEQFF
size: NA; J: TRBJ1-6; V: TRBV11-2; D: TRBD1; DNA: TGTGCCAGCAGCCGGACCGGGACAGCCTATAATTCACCCCTCCACTTT; CDR3: CASSRTGTAYNSPLHF
size: NA; J: TRBJ2-7; V: TRBV18; D: TRBD2; DNA: TGTGCCAGCTCCCCACTAGCGGGAGAGACCTACGAGCAGTACTTC; CDR3: CASSPLAGETYEQYF
size: NA; J: TRBJ1-5; V: TRBV11-2; D: TRBD1; DNA: TGTGCCAGCAGCGTAGGGACAGGTAATAGCAATCAGCCCCAGCATTTT; CDR3: CASSVGTGNSNQPQHF
size: once; J: TRBJ1-1; V: TRBV19; D: NA; DNA: TGTGCCAGTAGTGTGACCCGGGGGGGCACTGAAGCTTTCTTT; CDR3: CASSVTRGGTEAFF
size: few; J: TRBJ1-1; V: TRBV13; D: NA; DNA: TGTGCCAGCAGCTTAGGCCTGAGGGCTGGAGCTTTCTTT; CDR3: CASSLGLRAGAFF
size: few; J: TRBJ1-5; V: TRBV2; D: TRBD1; DNA: TGTGCCAGCGGGACAGGGGGCTGGTCTAGCAATCAGCCCCAGCATTTT; CDR3: CASGTGGWSSNQPQHF
size: NA; J: TRBJ2-3; V: TRBV14; D: NA; DNA: TGTGCCAGCAGCCAAGATCGCGGGGGCTACACAGATACGCAGTATTTT; CDR3: CASSQDRGGYTDTQYF
size: once; J: TRBJ2-4; V: TRBV30; D: TRBD1; DNA: TGTGCCTGGAGTCTGGCAGGGGGCGGCAAAAACATTCAGTACTTC; CDR3: CAWSLAGGGKNIQYF
size: NA; J: TRBJ1-2; V: TRBV2; D: TRBD1; DNA: TGTGCCAGCACCGACAGGGCTTACCTACACTATGGCTACACCTTC; CDR3: CASTDRAYLHYGYTF
size: NA; J: TRBJ2-7; V: TRBV30; D: TRBD2; DNA: TGTGCCTGGAGTGTACGTGAACTAGCGGGCCGCGGGCAGTACTTC; CDR3: CAWSVRELAGRGQYF
size: NA; J: TRBJ2-2; V: TRBV5-6; D: TRBD2; DNA: TGTGCCAGCAGCTTGGCCCTAGCGGGGGTACCGCCGGAGCTGTTTTTT; CDR3: CASSLALAGVPPELFF
size: NA; J: TRBJ2-3; V: TRBV18; D: NA; DNA: TGTGCCAGCTCACCACAACAGGGACCAGATACGCAGTATTTT; CDR3: CASSPQQGPDTQYF
size: many; J: TRBJ2-1; V: TRBV4-1; D: TRBD2; DNA: TGCGCCAGCAGCCGCTTGACTAGCGGGAACTACAATGAGCAGTTCTTC; CDR3: CASSRLTSGNYNEQFF
size: NA; J: TRBJ2-5; V: TRBV19; D: TRBD2; DNA: TGTGCCAGTAGAAGACTAGCGGGAGGGCCAGAGACCCAGTACTTC; CDR3: CASRRLAGGPETQYF
size: few; J: TRBJ2-1; V: TRBV9; D: NA; DNA: TGTGCCAGCAGCGTAGCCCCATCTAGTTCCTACAATGAGCAGTTCTTC; CDR3: CASSVAPSSSYNEQFF
size: once; J: TRBJ2-5; V: TRBV4-3; D: NA; DNA: TGCGCCAGCAGCCAAGGTATAGGCAGGTCAGAGACCCAGTACTTC; CDR3: CASSQGIGRSETQYF
size: NA; J: TRBJ2-7; V: TRBV9; D: TRBD2; DNA: TGTGCCAGCAGCGTTTCAGCGGGATTTTACGAGCAGTACTTC; CDR3: CASSVSAGFYEQYF
size: NA; J: TRBJ2-1; V: TRBV7-9; D: TRBD2; DNA: TGTGCCAGCAGCTTTATGCGGACTAGCGGGAGTTACAATGAGCAGTTCTTC; CDR3: CASSFMRTSGSYNEQFF
size: NA; J: TRBJ1-4; V: TRBV5-1; D: NA; DNA: TGCGCCAGTGCGGGTTCAGCTAATGAAAAACTGTTTTTT; CDR3: CASAGSANEKLFF
size: NA; J: TRBJ2-5; V: TRBV7-8; D: NA; DNA: TGTGCCAGCAGCTTATTGGCTGAGACCCAGTACTTC; CDR3: CASSLLAETQYF
size: once; J: TRBJ1-3; V: TRBV5-4; D: TRBD1; DNA: TGTGCCAGCAGCTCAACCAAAACAGGGGGCGGAGGAAACACCATATATTTT; CDR3: CASSSTKTGGGGNTIYF